This passage covers 22 T cell receptor beta chains from one sample sequenced in a study of CXCR3-negative and CXCR3-positive naive CD8 T cells. With UMI labels, 5' RACE was used to prepare the TRB cDNA libraries. No DNA is given; TCRdb re-called the 5' RACE reads and lists each CDR3 protein once. This table holds about 7,400 distinct CDR3 sequences. The specimen was naive CXCR3- CD8+ T cells from blood. This sample's subset: CD45RO-CCR7+CD27+CD95- naive CD8+ T cells lacking CXCR3 (TNR3-). The receptors stem from a human donor in good health. Some clones in this sample may be carry-over from other donors' samples.

J is TRBJ2-1 and V is TRBV20-1; the D call from TCRdb, TRBD1, cannot be confirmed without DNA. The V gene's germline CDR1 is DFQATT and CDR2 SNEGSKA (reference sequence). The CDR3 spans 16 residues. Here the CDR3 reads CSARDPQAGENGEQFF.

The V and J genes are TRBV20-1 and TRBJ2-5; TCRdb's assignment of TRBD1 cannot be checked, as there is no DNA. The length of the CDR3 is 13 residues. Germline V gene lookup returns CDR1 DFQATT and CDR2 SNEGSKA (reference sequence). The CDR3 sequence: CSTTQGWEETQYF.

The chain combines TRBV11-2 with TRBJ2-1; no DNA is available, so the TRBD2 call from TCRdb remains unchecked. There are 15 residues in the CDR3. The germline V gene encodes CDR1 SGHAT and CDR2 FQNNGV. The CDR3 is CASSPAGGPYNEQFF. Looking up the rest from reference TRBV11-2 and TRBJ2-1 gives the full variable domain: EAGVAQSPRYKIIEKRQSVAFWCNPISGHATLYWYQQILGQGPKLLIQFQNNGVVDDSQLPKDRFSAERLKGVDSTLKIQPAKLEDSAVYLCASSPAGGPYNEQFFGPGTRLTVL.

This clonotype shows up as medium-sized by frequency. The J gene is TRBJ1-1, the V gene TRBV5-1. This CDR3 is built from 13 residues. Germline V gene sequence: CDR1 SGHRS, CDR2 YFSETQ. Here the CDR3 reads CASSLEYGTEAFF.

V and J are TRBV4-2 and TRBJ2-3; the TCRdb D gene call, TRBD1, has no DNA to confirm it. The CDR3 spans 19 residues. The germline gives CDR1 LGHNA, CDR2 YNFKEQ. CDR3 sequence: CASSQPATSLGAPTDTQYF.

This clonotype is identified as medium-sized from frequency. This chain joins TRBV7-6 and TRBJ2-2; absent DNA, TCRdb's TRBD2 call cannot be checked. Germline V CDR1 and CDR2: SGHVS, FNYEAQ. This CDR3 is 18 amino acids long. CDR3 amino acids: CASSTPGVAGTNTGELFF.

This clonotype is classed as medium-sized by frequency. This rearrangement joins TRBV3-1 to TRBJ2-7; TCRdb returns TRBD1, unconfirmable since there is no DNA. This CDR3 spans 14 amino acids. Germline CDR1 and CDR2: LGHDT and YNNKEL (reference sequence). CDR3 protein: CASSTWTGHYEQYF.

This clonotype ranks as medium-sized in terms of frequency. This chain uses TRBV29-1 with TRBJ2-7; TCRdb selects TRBD1, and the lack of DNA leaves this call unchecked. The CDR3 is 12 residues long. Germline CDR1 is SQVTM and CDR2 is ANQGSEA. The CDR3 loop is CSYMGHSGEQYF.

This chain uses TRBV20-1 with TRBJ2-4; the TCRdb D gene call, TRBD2, has no DNA to confirm it. This CDR3 is built from 14 residues. Germline V lookup: CDR1 DFQATT, CDR2 SNEGSKA (reference sequence). The CDR3 sequence is CSAIDREVLNIQYF.

The rearrangement uses TRBV3-1 and TRBJ2-7. CDR3 length equals 15 residues. Germline-derived CDR1 and CDR2 are LGHDT and YNNKEL (reference sequence). The CDR3 region is CASSQKGRRVLEQYF.

This clonotype is classed as medium-sized by frequency. The chain carries TRBV5-1 and TRBJ2-5; the TRBD1 assignment by TCRdb is unverifiable without DNA. CDR1 and CDR2 (germline): SGHRS, YFSETQ. The CDR3 runs 16 residues. This CDR3 reads CASSLATDRYQETQYF.

This clonotype is called medium-sized based on its frequency. The V call is TRBV10-3, the J call TRBJ2-7; without DNA, the TCRdb call of TRBD2 cannot be checked. The CDR3 runs to 18 residues. CDR1 and CDR2 (germline): ENHRY, SYGVKD. CDR3 region: CAISRVIAGGPTAYEQYF.

By frequency, this clonotype is medium-sized (0.01 to 0.1%). The CDR3 is CTIRGGNEQFF. This chain links TRBV29-1 with TRBJ2-1; TCRdb indicates TRBD1, and absent DNA this call remains unverified. CDR1 and CDR2 from the germline V gene are SQVTM and ANQGSEA. The CDR3 has 11 amino acids.

The chain uses TRBV5-1 and TRBJ2-5; TCRdb reports TRBD1, a call that lacks DNA to check it against. This CDR3 contains 12 residues. CDR1 is SGHRS and CDR2 is YFSETQ in the germline V gene. This CDR3 reads CASSLMGPLKYF.

This clonotype counts as medium-sized (0.01 to 0.1%) by frequency. This chain connects TRBV29-1 to TRBJ2-7; TCRdb gives TRBD1 as the D gene, but with no DNA this cannot be confirmed. CDR3 length equals 13 residues. Germline assignment: CDR1 SQVTM and CDR2 ANQGSEA. The CDR3 loop is CSVEDRAEYEQYF.

The V gene is TRBV2, the J gene TRBJ2-5; TCRdb calls TRBD1, which cannot be checked without DNA. CDR1 is SNHLY, CDR2 FYNNEI, per germline. The CDR3 extends over 14 amino acids. CDR3 sequence: CASISTPGSETQYF.

The chain has TRBV7-6 and TRBJ2-3. The V gene's germline CDR1 is SGHVS and CDR2 FNYEAQ. CDR3 size: 17 residues. CDR3 sequence: CASSLAPTLTSTDTQYF.

According to its frequency, this clonotype is medium-sized. J is TRBJ1-1 and V is TRBV20-1. This CDR3 is built from 11 residues. Per germline, CDR1 DFQATT and CDR2 SNEGSKA (reference sequence). CDR3 amino acids: CSAPTSTEAFF.

Considering frequency, this clonotype is medium-sized. This CDR3 reads CSVPDSPWTDTQYF. This chain links TRBV29-1 with TRBJ2-3; TCRdb's D gene call, TRBD1, goes unchecked for lack of DNA. Germline assignment: CDR1 SQVTM and CDR2 ANQGSEA. The CDR3 length is 14 residues.

This clonotype is classed as medium-sized by frequency. The chain recombines TRBV27 with TRBJ2-1; TCRdb returns TRBD1, unconfirmable since there is no DNA. This CDR3 comprises 15 residues. The germline V gene encodes CDR1 MNHEY and CDR2 SMNVEV (reference sequence). The CDR3 is CASSLGDRAYNEQFF.

V usage is TRBV5-1 and J usage is TRBJ1-2; TCRdb selects TRBD1, and the lack of DNA leaves this call unchecked. CDR3 length: 18 amino acids. Germline V lookup: CDR1 SGHRS, CDR2 YFSETQ. This CDR3 reads CASSLAVSAGQLNYGYTF.

The V gene is TRBV12-3 or TRBV12-4, the J gene TRBJ1-4. This CDR3 has 13 amino acids. Here the CDR3 reads CASSGEGFEKLFF.